This T cell receptor beta chain was sequenced during a study of Ad26.COV2.S vaccination and SARS-CoV-2 variants. Overall study: Enrollment placed the donor in the COV1001 Ad26.COV2.S trial arm.

Clones were sequenced by immunoSEQ multiplex PCR, and TCRdb holds only the in-frame ones, with some missing. The data contain about 350,000 clones, less than 90% of them singletons. This clone appeared a few times. Its antigen remains unknown. Treatment denoted: roughly 19 received Ad26.COV2.S at low or high dose, single or two shots; about five received placebo; per-sample allocation not given. Following the first vaccine or placebo injection, samples were taken on day 63. Vaccination employed an Ad26 vector expressing the Wuhan-strain SARS-CoV-2 spike. General study points: Similar non-spike TCR breadth was observed in recipients of vaccine and of placebo. Vaccine recipients posted higher spike-specific TCR breadth than their placebo counterparts.

Trimming took 2 bases from V and 0 from J, leaving 8 bases between them. Per the germline V gene, CDR1 is MDHEN and CDR2 is SYDVKM. The CDR3 covers 15 residues. This clonotype was obtained from a person aged 18-60 years who received the Ad26.COV2.S COVID-19 vaccine or a placebo. The specimen comprised peripheral blood, sampled in a trial of Ad26.COV2.S vaccine versus placebo. The rearrangement links TRBV28 to TRBJ1-3; D unresolved. DNA of the CDR3: TGTGCCAGCAGTTTAACGACCAACTCTGGAAACACCATATATTTT. Its translation is CASSLTTNSGNTIYF.